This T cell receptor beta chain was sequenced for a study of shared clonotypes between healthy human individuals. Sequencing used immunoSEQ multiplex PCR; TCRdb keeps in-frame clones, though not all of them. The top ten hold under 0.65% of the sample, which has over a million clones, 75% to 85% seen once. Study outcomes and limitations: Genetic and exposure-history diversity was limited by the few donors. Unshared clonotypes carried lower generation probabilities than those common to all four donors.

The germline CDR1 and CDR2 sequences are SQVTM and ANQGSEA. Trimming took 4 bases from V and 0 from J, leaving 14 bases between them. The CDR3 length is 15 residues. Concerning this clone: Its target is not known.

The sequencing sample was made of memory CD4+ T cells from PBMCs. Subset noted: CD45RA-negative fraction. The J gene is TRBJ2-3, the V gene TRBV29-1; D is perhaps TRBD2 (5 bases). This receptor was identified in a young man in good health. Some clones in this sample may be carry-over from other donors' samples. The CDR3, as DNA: TGCAGCGTTGGACAAAGGAGGACTAGCACAGATACGCAGTATTTT. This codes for CSVGQRRTSTDTQYF.